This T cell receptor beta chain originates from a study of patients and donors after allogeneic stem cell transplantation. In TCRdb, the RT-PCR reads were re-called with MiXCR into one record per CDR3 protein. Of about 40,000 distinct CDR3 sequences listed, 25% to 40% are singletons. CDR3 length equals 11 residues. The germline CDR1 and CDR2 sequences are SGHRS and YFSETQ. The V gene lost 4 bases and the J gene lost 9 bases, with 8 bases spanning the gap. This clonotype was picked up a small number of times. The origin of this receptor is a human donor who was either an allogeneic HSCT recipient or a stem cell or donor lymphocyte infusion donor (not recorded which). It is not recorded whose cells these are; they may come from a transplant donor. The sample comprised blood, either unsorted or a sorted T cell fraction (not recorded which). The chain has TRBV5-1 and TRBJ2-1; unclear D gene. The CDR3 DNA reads TGCGCCAGCAGCCACTTACTTGAGCAGTTCTTC. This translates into CASSHLLEQFF. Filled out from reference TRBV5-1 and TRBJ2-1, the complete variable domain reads KAGVTQTPRYLIKTRGQQVTLSCSPISGHRSVSWYQQTPGQGLQFLFEYFSETQRNKGNFPGRFSGRQFSNSRSEMNVSTLELGDSALYLCASSHLLEQFFGPGTRLTVL.